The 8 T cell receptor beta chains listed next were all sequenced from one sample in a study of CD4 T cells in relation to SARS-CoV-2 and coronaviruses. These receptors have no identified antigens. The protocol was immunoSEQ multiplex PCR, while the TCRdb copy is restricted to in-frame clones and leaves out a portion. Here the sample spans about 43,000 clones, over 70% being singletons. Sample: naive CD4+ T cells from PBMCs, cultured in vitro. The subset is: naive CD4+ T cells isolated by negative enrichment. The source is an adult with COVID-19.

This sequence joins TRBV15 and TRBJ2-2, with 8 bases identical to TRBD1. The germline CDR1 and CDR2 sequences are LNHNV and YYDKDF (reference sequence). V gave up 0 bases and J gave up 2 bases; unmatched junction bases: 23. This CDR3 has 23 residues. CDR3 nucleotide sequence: TGTGCCACCAGCAGAGAAAGGACAGGGCTGTCAAACCCCTACCTGACTAACACCGGGGAGCTGTTTTTT. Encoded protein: CATSRERTGLSNPYLTNTGELFF. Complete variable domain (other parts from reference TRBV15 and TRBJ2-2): DAMVIQNPRYQVTQFGKPVTLSCSQTLNHNVMYWYQQKSSQAPKLLFHYYDKDFNNEADTPDNFQSRRPNTSFCFLDIRSPGLGDTAMYLCATSRERTGLSNPYLTNTGELFFGEGSRLTVL.

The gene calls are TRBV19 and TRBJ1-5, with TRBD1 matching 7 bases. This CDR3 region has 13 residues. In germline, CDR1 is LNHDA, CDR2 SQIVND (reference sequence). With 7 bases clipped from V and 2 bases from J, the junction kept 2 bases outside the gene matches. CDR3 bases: TGTGCCAGTACCGACAGGGGCAATCAGCCCCAGCATTTT. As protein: CASTDRGNQPQHF.

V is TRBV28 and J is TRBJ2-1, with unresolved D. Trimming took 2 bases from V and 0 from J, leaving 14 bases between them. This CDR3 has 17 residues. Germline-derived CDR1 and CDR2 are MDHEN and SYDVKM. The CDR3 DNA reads TGTGCCAGCAGTTTAAGGTCCTCCGCTAGCTCCTACAATGAGCAGTTCTTC. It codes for CASSLRSSASSYNEQFF.

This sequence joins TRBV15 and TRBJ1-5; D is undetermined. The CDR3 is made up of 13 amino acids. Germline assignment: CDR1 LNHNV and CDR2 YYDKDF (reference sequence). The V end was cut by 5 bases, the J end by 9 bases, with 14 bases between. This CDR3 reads CATSGTSSGPQHF. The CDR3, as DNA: TGTGCCACCAGCGGCACGTCGTCGGGGCCCCAGCATTTT.

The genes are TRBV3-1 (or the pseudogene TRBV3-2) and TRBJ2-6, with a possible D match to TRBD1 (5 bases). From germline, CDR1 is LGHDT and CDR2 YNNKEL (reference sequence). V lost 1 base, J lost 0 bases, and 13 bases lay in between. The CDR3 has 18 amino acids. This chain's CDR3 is CASSQAPDSSSGANVLTF. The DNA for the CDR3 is TGTGCCAGCAGCCAAGCGCCCGACAGTAGCTCTGGGGCCAACGTCCTGACTTTC.

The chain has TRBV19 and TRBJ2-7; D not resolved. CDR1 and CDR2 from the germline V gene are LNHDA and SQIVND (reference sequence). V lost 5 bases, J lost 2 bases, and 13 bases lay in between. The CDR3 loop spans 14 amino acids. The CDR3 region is CASSPGGSTYEQYF. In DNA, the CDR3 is TGTGCCAGTAGTCCCGGCGGTTCAACCTACGAGCAGTACTTC.

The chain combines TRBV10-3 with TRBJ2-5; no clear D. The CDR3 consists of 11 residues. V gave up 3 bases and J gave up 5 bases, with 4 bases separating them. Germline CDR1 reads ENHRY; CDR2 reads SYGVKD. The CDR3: CAISDQETQYF. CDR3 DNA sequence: TGTGCCATCAGTGATCAGGAGACCCAGTACTTC.

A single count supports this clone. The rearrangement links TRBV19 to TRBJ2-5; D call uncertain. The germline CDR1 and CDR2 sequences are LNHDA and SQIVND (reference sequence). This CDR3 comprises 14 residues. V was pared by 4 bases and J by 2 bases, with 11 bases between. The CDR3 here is CASSKVWAQETQYF. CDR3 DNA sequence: TGTGCCAGTAGTAAGGTCTGGGCACAAGAGACCCAGTACTTC.